This T cell receptor beta chain was captured by sequencing in a study of T cell repertoires in cytomegalovirus infection. The overall study: HLA-B-restricted CMV epitopes that are well studied were used alongside recently identified HLA-C-restricted ones. Public TCR beta signature analysis indicated the presence of both CMV infection and matching HLA type. General study points: People with CMV and the relevant HLA were identified by cumulative public TCR beta family frequency. What dominated the ex vivo response were HLA-C-restricted CMV-specific TCR beta clonotypes.

As concerns this clonotype: Its antigen is unidentified.

Each CDR3 protein gets one entry after TCRdb re-called the reads with MiXCR. This table has approximately 730,000 distinct CDR3 sequences, 30% to 35% appearing once. V lost 5 bases, J lost 4 bases, and 15 bases lay in between. Germline V gives CDR1 SGHAT, CDR2 FQNNGV. The CDR3 has 15 residues. This specimen consisted of cultured PBMCs, obtained from culture after CMV antigen stimulation. This clonotype was sampled from a human donor in good health (CMV status not recorded). Some clones in this sample may be carry-over from other donors' samples. This chain joins TRBV11-2 and TRBJ2-1; D is unclear. CDR3 nucleotide sequence: TGTGCCAGCAGCCGGATCCGCGAAGTGTACAATGAGCAGTTCTTC. Translating gives CASSRIREVYNEQFF.